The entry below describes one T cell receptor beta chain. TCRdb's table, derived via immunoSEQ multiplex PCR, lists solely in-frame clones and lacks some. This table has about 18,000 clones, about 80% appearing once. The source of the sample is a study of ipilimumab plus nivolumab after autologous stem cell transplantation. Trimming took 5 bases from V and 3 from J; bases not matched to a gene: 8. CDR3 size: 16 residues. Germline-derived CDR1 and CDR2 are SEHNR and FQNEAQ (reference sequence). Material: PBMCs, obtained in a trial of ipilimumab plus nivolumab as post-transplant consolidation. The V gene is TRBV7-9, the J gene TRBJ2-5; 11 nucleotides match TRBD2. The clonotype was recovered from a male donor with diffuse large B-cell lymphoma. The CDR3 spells CASSPSLAGGKETQYF. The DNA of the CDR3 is TGTGCCAGCAGCCCGTCGCTAGCGGGGGGCAAAGAGACCCAGTACTTC. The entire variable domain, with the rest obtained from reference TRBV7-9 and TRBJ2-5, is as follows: DTGVSQNPRHKITKRGQNVTFRCDPISEHNRLYWYRQTLGQGPEFLTYFQNEAQLEKSRLLSDRFSAERPKGSFSTLEIQRTEQGDSAMYLCASSPSLAGGKETQYFGPGTRLLVL.